These 20 T cell receptor beta chains were all obtained from the same sample, sequenced in a study of blood T cell repertoires in COVID-19. Repertoires were generated with immunoSEQ multiplex PCR, while TCRdb's copy carries only in-frame clones and drops some. Here the sample spans about 60,000 clones, roughly 84% being singletons. Sequencing used peripheral blood. The receptors were gathered from a man aged 55 to 70 with COVID-19, enrolled during active disease.

The chain is built from TRBV6-6 and TRBJ2-5; unclear D gene. Germline V CDR1 and CDR2: MNHNY, SVGAGI (reference sequence). Trimming stripped 6 bases from V and 1 base from J, with 9 bases between. The CDR3 runs 13 residues. In nucleotides, the CDR3 is TGTGCCAGCAGCCTCCCCCCCCAAGAGACCCAGTACTTC. Translation gives CASSLPPQETQYF.

This chain connects TRBV12-3 or TRBV12-4 to TRBJ2-4, with a possible D match to TRBD2 (6 bases). This CDR3 region has 13 residues. Trimming left V 7 bases short and J 6 bases short, with 13 bases between. The CDR3 DNA is TGTGCCAGCACCCCCGGGGAGGTAAACATTCAGTACTTC. This codes for CASTPGEVNIQYF.

The chain employs TRBV19 and TRBJ2-7; 8 positions agree with TRBD2. Germline loops: CDR1 LNHDA, CDR2 SQIVND (reference sequence). The CDR3 sequence is 15 residues long. V lost 10 bases to trimming and J lost 5 bases; unmatched junction nucleotides: 16. CDR3 DNA sequence: TGTGCCACCACCCCCGGGACTAGAATTCTCCACGAGCAGTACTTC. Translation gives CATTPGTRILHEQYF.

The J gene is TRBJ1-4, the V gene TRBV19; 10 nucleotides line up with TRBD1. The CDR3 sequence is 15 residues long. The germline V gene encodes CDR1 LNHDA and CDR2 SQIVND (reference sequence). With V trimmed by 3 bases and J by 10 bases, 8 bases remained unmatched. CDR3 protein: CASSIGGTGVAKLFF. The CDR3 nucleotides are TGTGCCAGTAGTATCGGGGGGACAGGGGTGGCAAAACTGTTTTTT.

This clone was picked up a small number of times. The chain links TRBV6-2 or TRBV6-3 to TRBJ1-2; 8 positions agree with TRBD1. Germline assignment: CDR1 MNHEY and CDR2 SVGEGT. V shed 6 bases, J shed 8 bases, and the junction held 8 bases outside the gene matches. This CDR3 comprises 13 residues. CDR3 sequence: CASSPSTGAGYTF. The DNA for the CDR3 is TGTGCCAGCAGCCCATCGACAGGGGCCGGCTACACCTTC.

This rearrangement joins TRBV2 to TRBJ2-1; D gene uncertain. CDR3 length: 13 amino acids. V lost 10 bases and J lost 3, with 13 bases in between. Per germline, CDR1 SNHLY and CDR2 FYNNEI. The CDR3 DNA reads TGTGCCACCATACACCTCCGCTACAATGAGCAGTTCTTC. It codes for CATIHLRYNEQFF.

V is TRBV7-9 and J is TRBJ1-1; D is undetermined. The CDR3 runs to 14 residues. Germline V lookup: CDR1 SEHNR, CDR2 FQNEAQ (reference sequence). Trimming stripped 2 bases from V and 4 bases from J, with 11 bases between. CDR3 loop: CASSLSTTFTEAFF. The DNA of the CDR3 is TGTGCCAGCAGCTTAAGCACCACTTTCACTGAAGCTTTCTTT.

The V gene is TRBV2, the J gene TRBJ1-5; D is possibly TRBD1 (6 bases). Germline CDR1 and CDR2: SNHLY and FYNNEI. V lost 3 bases, J lost 5 bases, and 8 bases lay in between. The CDR3 covers 13 residues. The CDR3 region is CASSDRGHQPQHF. CDR3 nucleotide sequence: TGTGCCAGCAGTGACAGGGGCCATCAGCCCCAGCATTTT.

A few counts support this clone. The rearrangement joins TRBV30 to TRBJ1-6; D call uncertain. V dropped 3 bases and J dropped 6 bases, with 9 bases sitting between them. Germline assignment: CDR1 GTSNPN and CDR2 SVGIG (reference sequence). CDR3 length equals 13 residues. The CDR3 here is CAWRRWINSPLHF. CDR3 sequence (DNA): TGTGCCTGGAGGCGGTGGATTAATTCACCCCTCCACTTT.

The chain carries TRBV6-2 or TRBV6-3 and TRBJ2-5; TRBD2 matches 11 bases. Unmatched junction bases numbered 15, after V lost 6 bases and J lost 3 bases. The CDR3 is 18 amino acids. Per germline, CDR1 MNHEY and CDR2 SVGEGT. Written as DNA, the CDR3 is TGTGCCAGCAGCAACACCTTAGCGGGGGGGCCGTCAGAAGAGACCCAGTACTTC. It is translated as CASSNTLAGGPSEETQYF.

This clone has just a few counts. The rearrangement joins TRBV11-2 to TRBJ2-2; 13 nucleotides line up with TRBD2. The CDR3 extends over 16 amino acids. CDR1 and CDR2 from the germline V gene are SGHAT and FQNNGV. The ends lost 3 bases at V and 4 bases at J; junction bases unmatched: 2. CDR3 nucleotides: TGTGCCAGCAGCTTCCGACTAGCGGGGGGCACCGGGGAGCTGTTTTTT. Translating gives CASSFRLAGGTGELFF.

The V gene is TRBV24-1, the J gene TRBJ1-2, with D possibly TRBD1 on 6 matching bases. CDR3 length: 16 amino acids. The V gene's germline CDR1 is KGHDR and CDR2 SFDVKD. The ends were cut back, 3 bases at V and 1 base at J, with 14 bases in the middle. The CDR3 coding sequence is TGTGCCACCAGTGATCCATCAAGGGGGGGTAACTATGGCTACACCTTC. It specifies CATSDPSRGGNYGYTF.

The V and J genes are TRBV7-9 and TRBJ2-7; 13 nucleotides agree with TRBD2. The V gene end was trimmed by 5 bases and the J gene end by 7 bases; junction bases not matched to a gene: 8. Germline V gives CDR1 SEHNR, CDR2 FQNEAQ (reference sequence). The CDR3 is made up of 15 amino acids. The CDR3 is CASSKGLAGAGEQYF. In DNA form, the CDR3 reads TGTGCCAGCAGCAAAGGACTAGCGGGGGCTGGGGAGCAGTACTTC.

The V and J genes are TRBV19 and TRBJ1-2; weak D call: TRBD1 (6 bases). The CDR3 extends over 17 amino acids. Per germline, CDR1 LNHDA and CDR2 SQIVND (reference sequence). The CDR3 nucleotides are TGTACTGCCCTTGGGCCGAGGGAGGGGGGTGGAAACTATGGCTACACCTTC. It encodes CTALGPREGGGNYGYTF.

This clone was recorded only once. This rearrangement joins TRBV6-5 to TRBJ1-5, with D maybe TRBD1 (6 bases). The CDR3 runs to 13 residues. The V gene lost 7 bases and the J gene lost 5 bases, with 12 bases spanning the gap. The germline CDR1 and CDR2 sequences are MNHEY and SVGAGI. CDR3 protein: CASNPQGDQPQHF. CDR3 DNA sequence: TGTGCCAGCAATCCACAGGGAGATCAGCCCCAGCATTTT.

The V and J genes are TRBV7-2 and TRBJ1-4; D unresolved. Per germline, CDR1 SGHTA and CDR2 FQGNSA. The CDR3 extends over 18 amino acids. Trimming removed 4 bases from V and 0 bases from J, with 18 bases in between. The DNA for the CDR3 is TGTGCCAGCAGCTCCAACTCTTTACCAGGCGCAACTAATGAAAAACTGTTTTTT. Residues: CASSSNSLPGATNEKLFF.

The chain joins TRBV5-1 to TRBJ2-7; 9 bases match TRBD1. CDR1 is SGHRS, CDR2 YFSETQ, per germline. The J segment lost 5 bases and the V segment lost 9 bases, leaving 9 bases of the junction unmatched. The CDR3 is 13 amino acids. CDR3 residues: CAIPRDRDHEQYF. For the CDR3, the DNA is TGCGCCATACCCCGGGACAGGGATCACGAGCAGTACTTC.

The gene calls are TRBV19 and TRBJ1-2; 10 bases map to TRBD1. Losses at the gene ends were 3 bases for V and 2 bases for J; bases not matched to a gene: 6. CDR1 is LNHDA, CDR2 SQIVND, per germline (reference sequence). This CDR3 region has 16 residues. The CDR3, as DNA: TGTGCCAGTAGTATGGGGACAGGGGTTGGGAACTATGGCTACACCTTC. This gives the protein CASSMGTGVGNYGYTF.

This clone was detected a few times. The junction shows a germline mismatch at one end, possibly a read error. CDR3 DNA: TGTGCCAGCAGCTCGGAGAACCGAGGTGGAGTTTCAGTCTTC. It codes for CASSSENRGGVSVF. This chain uses TRBV5-4 with TRBJ1-2; D is unresolved. CDR1 and CDR2 (germline): SGHNT, YYREEE (reference sequence). The CDR3 runs 14 residues.

The chain employs TRBV30 and TRBJ2-3; the match to TRBD2 covers 7 bases. In germline, CDR1 is GTSNPN, CDR2 SVGIG (reference sequence). The junction had 8 bases not matched to a gene; V was cut back by 3 bases and J by 11 bases. CDR3 size: 12 residues. The chain's CDR3 is CAWRASGVWQYF. The CDR3 DNA reads as TGTGCCTGGAGGGCTAGCGGAGTATGGCAGTATTTT.